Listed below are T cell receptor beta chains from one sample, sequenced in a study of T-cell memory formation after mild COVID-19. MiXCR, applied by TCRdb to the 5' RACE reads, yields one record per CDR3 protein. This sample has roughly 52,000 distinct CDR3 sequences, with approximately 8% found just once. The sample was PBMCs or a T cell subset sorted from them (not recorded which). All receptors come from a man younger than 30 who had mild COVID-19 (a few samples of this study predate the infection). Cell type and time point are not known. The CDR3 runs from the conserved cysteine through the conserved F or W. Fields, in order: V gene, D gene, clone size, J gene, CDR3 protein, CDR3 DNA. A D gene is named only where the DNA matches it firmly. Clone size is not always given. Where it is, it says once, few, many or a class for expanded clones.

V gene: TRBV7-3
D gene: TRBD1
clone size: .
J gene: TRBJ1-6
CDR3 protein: CASSLAGGIGSPLHF
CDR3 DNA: TGTGCCAGCAGCTTGGCAGGGGGGATTGGGTCACCCCTCCACTTT

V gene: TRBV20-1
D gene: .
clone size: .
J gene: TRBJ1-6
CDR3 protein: CSARVIGQRSPLHF
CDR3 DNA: TGCAGTGCTAGAGTTATAGGGCAGAGATCACCCCTCCACTTT

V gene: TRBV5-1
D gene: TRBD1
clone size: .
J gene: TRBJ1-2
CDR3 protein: CASSRDRDDGYTF
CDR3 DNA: TGCGCCAGCAGCCGAGACAGGGACGATGGCTACACCTTC

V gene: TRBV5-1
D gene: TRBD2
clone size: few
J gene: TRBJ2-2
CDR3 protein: CASSLNEGGGSGELFF
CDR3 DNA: TGCGCCAGCAGCTTAAACGAAGGCGGGGGGTCCGGGGAGCTGTTTTTT

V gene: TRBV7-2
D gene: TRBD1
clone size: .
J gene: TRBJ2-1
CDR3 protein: CATRDRGLYNEQFF
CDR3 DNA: TGTGCCACCAGGGACAGGGGATTATACAATGAGCAGTTCTTC

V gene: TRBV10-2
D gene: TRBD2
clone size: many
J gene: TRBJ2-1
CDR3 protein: CASNIAGTYNEQFF
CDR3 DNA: TGCGCCAGCAATATAGCGGGGACATACAATGAGCAGTTCTTC

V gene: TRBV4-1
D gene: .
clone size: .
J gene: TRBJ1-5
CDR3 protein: CASSQVAVSNQPQHF
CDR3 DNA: TGCGCCAGCAGCCAAGTCGCTGTTAGCAATCAGCCCCAGCATTTT

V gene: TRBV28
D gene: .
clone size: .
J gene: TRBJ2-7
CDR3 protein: CASSSGNSLAYEQYF
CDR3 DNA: TGTGCCAGCAGTTCGGGGAACAGTCTCGCCTACGAGCAGTACTTC

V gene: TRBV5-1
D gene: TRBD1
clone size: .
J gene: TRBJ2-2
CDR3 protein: CASSLRQGGGELFF
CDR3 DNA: TGCGCCAGCAGCCTGAGACAGGGCGGCGGGGAGCTGTTTTTT

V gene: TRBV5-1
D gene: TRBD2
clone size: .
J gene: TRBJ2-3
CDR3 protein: CASSSGRSSPTDTQYF
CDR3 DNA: TGCGCCAGCAGTAGCGGGAGATCATCCCCCACAGATACGCAGTATTTT

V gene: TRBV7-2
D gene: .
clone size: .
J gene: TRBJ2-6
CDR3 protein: CASSLDVLSSGANVLTF
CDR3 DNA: TGTGCCAGCAGCTTAGACGTACTCAGCTCTGGGGCCAACGTCCTGACTTTC

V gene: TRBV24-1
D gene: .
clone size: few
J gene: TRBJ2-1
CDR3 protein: CATSDLGGNSYNEQFF
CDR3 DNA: TGTGCCACCAGTGATTTGGGGGGGAACTCCTACAATGAGCAGTTCTTC

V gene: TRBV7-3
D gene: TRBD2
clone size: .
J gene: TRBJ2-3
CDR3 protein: CASSSLAGTDTQYF
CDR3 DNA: TGTGCCAGCAGCTCACTAGCGGGCACAGATACGCAGTATTTT

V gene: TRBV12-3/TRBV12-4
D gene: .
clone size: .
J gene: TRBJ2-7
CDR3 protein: CASKILGLPEQYF
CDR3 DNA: TGTGCCAGCAAAATTCTAGGCCTGCCCGAGCAGTACTTC

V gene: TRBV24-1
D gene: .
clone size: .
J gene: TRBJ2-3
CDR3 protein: CATSEHSVMGDTQYF
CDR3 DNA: TGTGCCACCAGTGAGCACAGTGTTATGGGGGATACGCAGTATTTT

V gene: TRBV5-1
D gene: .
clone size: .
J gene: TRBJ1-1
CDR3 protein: CASRGGRADTEAFF
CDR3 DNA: TGCGCCAGCCGGGGGGGGCGGGCGGACACTGAAGCTTTCTTT

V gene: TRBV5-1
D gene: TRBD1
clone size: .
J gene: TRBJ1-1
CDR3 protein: CASSRDRPYTEAFF
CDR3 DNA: TGCGCCAGCAGTCGGGACAGGCCATACACTGAAGCTTTCTTT

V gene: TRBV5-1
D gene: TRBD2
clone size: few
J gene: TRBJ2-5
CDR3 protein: CASSLRLAGGQETQYF
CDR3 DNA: TGCGCCAGCAGCTTGAGGCTAGCGGGGGGCCAAGAGACCCAGTACTTC

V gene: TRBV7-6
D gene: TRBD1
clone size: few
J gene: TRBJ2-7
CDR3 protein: CASSPYVQGDYLYEQYF
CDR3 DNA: TGTGCCAGCAGCCCCTACGTTCAGGGGGATTACCTTTACGAGCAGTACTTC

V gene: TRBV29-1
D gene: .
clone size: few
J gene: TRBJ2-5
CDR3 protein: CSVDFPAGETQYF
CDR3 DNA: TGCAGCGTTGATTTTCCAGCAGGCGAGACCCAGTACTTC

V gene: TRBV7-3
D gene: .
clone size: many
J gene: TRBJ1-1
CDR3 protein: CATARTANTEAFF
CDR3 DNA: TGTGCCACCGCCCGGACAGCGAACACTGAAGCTTTCTTT

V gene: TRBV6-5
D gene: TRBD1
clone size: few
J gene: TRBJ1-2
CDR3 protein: CASSYWDRADYGYTF
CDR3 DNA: TGTGCCAGCAGTTACTGGGACAGGGCCGACTATGGCTACACCTTC

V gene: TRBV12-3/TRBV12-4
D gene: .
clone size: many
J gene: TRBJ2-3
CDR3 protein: CASSLWASRGDTQYF
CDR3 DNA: TGTGCCAGCAGTTTGTGGGCCTCCCGAGGAGATACGCAGTATTTT

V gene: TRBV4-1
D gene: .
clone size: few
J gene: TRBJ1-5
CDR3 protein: CASSRTGHHDQPQHF
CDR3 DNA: TGCGCCAGCAGCCGCACGGGACACCACGATCAGCCCCAGCATTTT

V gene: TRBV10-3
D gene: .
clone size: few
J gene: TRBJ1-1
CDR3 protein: CAITQQEGTEAFF
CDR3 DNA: TGTGCCATCACACAACAGGAGGGCACTGAAGCTTTCTTT

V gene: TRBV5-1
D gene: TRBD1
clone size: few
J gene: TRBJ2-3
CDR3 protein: CASSKQTGLDTQYF
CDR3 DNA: TGCGCCAGCAGTAAGCAGACAGGGTTAGATACGCAGTATTTT

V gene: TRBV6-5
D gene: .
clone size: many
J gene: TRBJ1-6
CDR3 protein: CASVPQKKSPLHF
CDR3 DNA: TGTGCCAGCGTGCCACAGAAGAAATCACCCCTCCACTTT

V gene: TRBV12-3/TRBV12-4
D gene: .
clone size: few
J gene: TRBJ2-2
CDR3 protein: CASSLWVTGELFF
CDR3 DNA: TGTGCCAGCAGTTTATGGGTTACCGGGGAGCTGTTTTTT

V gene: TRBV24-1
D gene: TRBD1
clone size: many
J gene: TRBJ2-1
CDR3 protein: CATSDPDRVHEQFF
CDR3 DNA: TGTGCCACCAGTGACCCGGACAGGGTACATGAGCAGTTCTTC

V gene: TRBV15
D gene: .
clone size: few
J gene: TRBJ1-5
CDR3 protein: CATSRADQPQHF
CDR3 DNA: TGTGCCACCAGCAGAGCAGATCAGCCCCAGCATTTT

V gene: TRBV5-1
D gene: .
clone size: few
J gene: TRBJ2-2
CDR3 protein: CASSLGESGELFF
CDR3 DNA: TGCGCCAGCAGCTTGGGGGAGAGCGGGGAGCTGTTTTTT

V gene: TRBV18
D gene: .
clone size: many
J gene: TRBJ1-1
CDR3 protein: CASSPGRTIQNTEAFF
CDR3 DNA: TGTGCCAGCTCACCGGGCCGGACCATTCAGAACACTGAAGCTTTCTTT

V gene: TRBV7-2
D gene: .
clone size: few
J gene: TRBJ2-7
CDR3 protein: CASSDRKTGLDEQYF
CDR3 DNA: TGTGCCAGCAGCGACCGCAAAACCGGGTTGGACGAGCAGTACTTC

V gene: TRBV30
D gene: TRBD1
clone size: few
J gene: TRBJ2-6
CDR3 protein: CAWSDRGSGANVLTF
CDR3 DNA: TGTGCCTGGAGTGACAGGGGGTCTGGGGCCAACGTCCTGACTTTC

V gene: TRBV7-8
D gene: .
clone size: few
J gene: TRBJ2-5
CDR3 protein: CASSSRVFETQYF
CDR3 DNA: TGTGCCAGCAGCTCCCGAGTGTTTGAGACCCAGTACTTC

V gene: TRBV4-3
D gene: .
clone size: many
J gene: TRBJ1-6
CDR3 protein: CASSQKGSYNSPLHF
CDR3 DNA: TGCGCCAGCAGCCAAAAGGGCTCCTATAATTCACCCCTCCACTTT

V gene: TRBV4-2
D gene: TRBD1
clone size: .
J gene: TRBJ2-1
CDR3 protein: CASSQVTGDLNNEQFF
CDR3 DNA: TGTGCCAGCAGCCAAGTAACAGGGGATCTAAACAATGAGCAGTTCTTC

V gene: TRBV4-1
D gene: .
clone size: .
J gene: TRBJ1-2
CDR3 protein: CASSQGPGEYYGYTF
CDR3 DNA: TGCGCCAGCAGCCAAGGACCGGGAGAGTACTATGGCTACACCTTC

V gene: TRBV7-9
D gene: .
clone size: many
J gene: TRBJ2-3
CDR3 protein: CASSPRDVEDTQYF
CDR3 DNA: TGTGCCAGCAGCCCACGGGACGTGGAAGATACGCAGTATTTT

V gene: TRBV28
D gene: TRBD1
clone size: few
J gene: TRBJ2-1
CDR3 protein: CASRPEDRASYNEQFF
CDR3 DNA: TGTGCCAGCAGACCCGAGGACAGGGCCTCCTACAATGAGCAGTTCTTC

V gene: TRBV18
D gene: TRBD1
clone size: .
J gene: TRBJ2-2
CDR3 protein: CASSRDRPMSGELFF
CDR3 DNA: TGTGCCAGCTCACGGGACAGACCTATGAGCGGGGAGCTGTTTTTT

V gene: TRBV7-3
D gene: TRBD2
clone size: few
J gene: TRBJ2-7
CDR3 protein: CASSAGTSGGGLYEQYF
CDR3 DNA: TGTGCCAGCAGTGCCGGGACTAGCGGCGGGGGTCTCTACGAGCAGTACTTC

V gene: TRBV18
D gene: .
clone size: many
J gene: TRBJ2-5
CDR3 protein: CASSPMRTETQYF
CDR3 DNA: TGTGCCAGCTCACCCATGCGAACAGAGACCCAGTACTTC

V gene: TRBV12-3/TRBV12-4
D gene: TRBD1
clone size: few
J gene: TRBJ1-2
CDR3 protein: CASSLGQGWGYTF
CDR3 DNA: TGTGCCAGCAGCCTTGGACAGGGGTGGGGCTACACCTTC

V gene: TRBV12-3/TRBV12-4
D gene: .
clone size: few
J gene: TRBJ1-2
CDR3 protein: CASSLLHGYTF
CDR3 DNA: TGTGCCAGCAGTTTACTCCATGGCTACACCTTC

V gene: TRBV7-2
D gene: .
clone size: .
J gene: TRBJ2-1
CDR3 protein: CASSLGWGVGDEQFF
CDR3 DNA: TGTGCCAGCAGCCTAGGGTGGGGGGTAGGCGATGAGCAGTTCTTC

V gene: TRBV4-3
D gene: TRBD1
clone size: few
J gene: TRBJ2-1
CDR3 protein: CASSQWAGGEQFF
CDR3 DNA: TGCGCCAGCAGCCAATGGGCAGGGGGAGAGCAGTTCTTC

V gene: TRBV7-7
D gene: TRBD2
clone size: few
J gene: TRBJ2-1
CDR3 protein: CASSHGTSGNEQFF
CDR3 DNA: TGTGCCAGCAGCCACGGGACTAGCGGTAATGAGCAGTTCTTC

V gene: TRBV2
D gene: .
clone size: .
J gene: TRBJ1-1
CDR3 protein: CASTPDTASSKGAFF
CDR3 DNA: TGTGCCAGCACCCCCGACACCGCCTCCTCGAAAGGAGCTTTCTTT

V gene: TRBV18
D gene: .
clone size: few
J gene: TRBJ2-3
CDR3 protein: CASSPRDTDTQYF
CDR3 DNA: TGTGCCAGCTCACCAAGGGATACAGATACGCAGTATTTT

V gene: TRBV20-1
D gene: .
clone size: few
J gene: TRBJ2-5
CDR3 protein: CSATDRTKETQYF
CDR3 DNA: TGCAGTGCAACCGACAGGACAAAAGAGACCCAGTACTTC

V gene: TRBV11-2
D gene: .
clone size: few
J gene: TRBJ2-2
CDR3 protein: CASRPRTVSTGELFF
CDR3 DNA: TGTGCCAGCAGACCCCGGACCGTTTCCACCGGGGAGCTGTTTTTT

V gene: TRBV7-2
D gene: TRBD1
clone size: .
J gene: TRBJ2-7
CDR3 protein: CASRPTGGRGSYEQYF
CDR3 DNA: TGTGCCAGCAGACCTACAGGGGGCAGAGGCTCCTACGAGCAGTACTTC

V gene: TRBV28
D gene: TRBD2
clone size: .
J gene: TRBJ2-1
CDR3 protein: CASNGGSSYNEQFF
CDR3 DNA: TGTGCCAGCAATGGCGGGAGCTCCTACAATGAGCAGTTCTTC

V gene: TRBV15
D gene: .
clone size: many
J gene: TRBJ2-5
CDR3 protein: CATSSEMVGGVQETQYF
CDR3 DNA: TGTGCCACCAGCTCAGAGATGGTGGGCGGGGTCCAAGAGACCCAGTACTTC

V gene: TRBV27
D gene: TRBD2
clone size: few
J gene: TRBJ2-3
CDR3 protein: CASNSAGTSGDTQYF
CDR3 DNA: TGTGCCAGCAATTCCGCCGGGACTAGCGGAGATACGCAGTATTTT

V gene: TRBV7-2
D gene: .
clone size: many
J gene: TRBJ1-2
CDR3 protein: CASTFQVADYGYTF
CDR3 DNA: TGTGCCAGCACCTTCCAGGTGGCAGACTATGGCTACACCTTC

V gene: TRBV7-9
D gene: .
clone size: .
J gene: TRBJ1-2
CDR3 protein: CASSLPQGRIYGYTF
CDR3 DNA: TGTGCCAGCAGCTTACCGCAGGGGCGCATCTATGGCTACACCTTC

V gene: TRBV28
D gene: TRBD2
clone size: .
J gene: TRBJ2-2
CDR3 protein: CASSLGAGAGELFF
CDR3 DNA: TGTGCCAGCAGTTTAGGAGCGGGAGCCGGGGAGCTGTTTTTT